Presented here are 13 T cell receptor beta chains from one specimen sequenced in a study of shared clonotypes between healthy human individuals. Only in-frame clones appear in the TCRdb table, and some are missing; sequencing was by immunoSEQ multiplex PCR. The table shows about 2.3 million clones, with over 90% occurring only once. Source material: naive CD4+ T cells from PBMCs. Subset given: CD45RA+ positively selected. The receptor set was obtained from a man between 18 and 29 years old in good health. Some clones in this sample may be carry-over from other donors' samples.

Details on this clone: The sample contains more than one DNA sequence encoding this CDR3. The J gene is TRBJ2-5, the V gene TRBV28; a weak D match, TRBD2 (5 bases). V gave up 8 bases and J gave up 4 bases, with 5 bases separating them. This CDR3 has 10 amino acids. Germline CDR1 reads MDHEN; CDR2 reads SYDVKM. The CDR3 is CASGRETQYF. The CDR3 DNA reads as TGTGCCAGCGGGAGAGAGACCCAGTACTTC.

The count of this clone is one. The chain recombines TRBV19 with TRBJ1-3, with 8 bases that match TRBD1. J lost 5 bases, V lost 6 bases, and 12 bases had no gene match. Germline loops: CDR1 LNHDA, CDR2 SQIVND (reference sequence). This CDR3 has 16 residues. The CDR3 region has the DNA TGTGCCAGTAGCCCGGACAGGGCTTATCCGCGAAACACCATATATTTT. It codes for CASSPDRAYPRNTIYF.

V gene TRBV29-1 combines with J gene TRBJ1-2, with TRBD1 matching 8 bases. Trimming removed 5 bases from V and 5 bases from J; junction bases left unmatched: 4. The germline V gene has CDR1 SQVTM and CDR2 ANQGSEA. There are 12 residues in the CDR3. For the CDR3, the DNA is TGCAGCGTTTCAGGGGGCGGGTATGGCTACACCTTC. It specifies CSVSGGGYGYTF.

This chain connects TRBV5-4 to TRBJ2-3; D perhaps matches TRBD1 (6 bases). V lost 3 bases, J lost 3 bases, and 8 bases lay in between. The germline gives CDR1 SGHNT, CDR2 YYREEE (reference sequence). The CDR3 totals 13 residues. In DNA form, the CDR3 reads TGTGCCAGCAGCTCCGACAGGACAGATACGCAGTATTTT. This sequence encodes CASSSDRTDTQYF.

V gene TRBV5-1 combines with J gene TRBJ2-2, with a tentative D call TRBD2 (6 bases). With 1 base removed from V and 7 bases from J, the gap between germline ends came to 14 bases. This CDR3 has 15 amino acids. The germline CDR1 and CDR2 sequences are SGHRS and YFSETQ. The CDR3 DNA reads as TGCGCCAGCAGCTTGACCAGACTAGTCGACGGGGAGCTGTTTTTT. Residues: CASSLTRLVDGELFF.

This chain uses TRBV7-2 with TRBJ2-1; 11 bases fit TRBD2. V lost 3 bases to trimming and J lost 9 bases; unmatched junction nucleotides: 10. Germline V CDR1 and CDR2: SGHTA, FQGNSA. This CDR3 has 16 residues. The CDR3 nucleotides read TGTGCCAGCAGCTTCCTGTCCGGGCTAGCGGGAGGTGAGCAGTTCTTC. Protein product: CASSFLSGLAGGEQFF.

J is TRBJ2-7 and V is TRBV5-1; 10 bases align to TRBD2. The germline V gene has CDR1 SGHRS and CDR2 YFSETQ. The CDR3 consists of 17 residues. The junction had 12 bases not matched to a gene; V was cut back by 0 bases and J by 6 bases. The CDR3 loop is CASSLGYTSGMRSEQYF. CDR3 nucleotide sequence: TGCGCCAGCAGCTTGGGATACACTAGCGGGATGAGGAGCGAGCAGTACTTC.

In regard to this clone: Other DNA sequences in the sample encode the same CDR3. The chain recombines TRBV6-5 with TRBJ1-2, with D possibly matching TRBD1 (5 bases). Trimming stripped 2 bases from V and 4 bases from J, with 5 bases between. CDR1 and CDR2 (germline): MNHEY, SVGAGI. The CDR3 extends over 12 amino acids. The CDR3 reads CASSYGGYGYTF. Here the CDR3 DNA reads TGTGCCAGCAGTTACGGGGGCTATGGCTACACCTTC.

This chain links TRBV6-6 with TRBJ1-1, with a possible D match to TRBD1 (6 bases). The V and J ends lost 5 bases and 4 bases respectively, with 14 bases between them. The CDR3 spans 14 residues. The V gene's germline CDR1 is MNHNY and CDR2 SVGAGI (reference sequence). The CDR3 sequence: CASSREGVGTEAFF. In DNA, the CDR3 is TGTGCCAGCAGTCGGGAGGGGGTAGGCACTGAAGCTTTCTTT.

The chain carries TRBV19 and TRBJ1-1; D is unresolved. Between the trimmed V and J ends, which lost 5 bases and 5 bases, there was a span of 12 bases. Germline V gene sequence: CDR1 LNHDA, CDR2 SQIVND (reference sequence). The CDR3 runs to 13 residues. The CDR3 sequence is CASSARMRTEAFF. The CDR3 DNA follows: TGTGCCAGTAGTGCCAGGATGAGGACTGAAGCTTTCTTT.

The chain joins TRBV5-4 to TRBJ1-4, with 9 bases identical to TRBD1. J gave up 7 bases and V 0 bases, and 4 bases lay outside the gene matches. The CDR3 has 15 residues. Germline V gene lookup returns CDR1 SGHNT and CDR2 YYREEE (reference sequence). The CDR3 loop reads CASSLVGQGPEKLFF. The DNA for the CDR3 is TGTGCCAGCAGCTTGGTGGGACAGGGCCCTGAAAAACTGTTTTTT.

In its sample, this clone was seen once. The genes are TRBV7-3 and TRBJ2-2; 7 nucleotides align to TRBD1. CDR1 and CDR2 (germline): SGHTA, FQGTGA. The CDR3 length is 17 residues. Trimming cost V 1 base and J 0 bases; bases outside gene matches: 5. DNA for the CDR3: TGTGCCAGCAGCTTAAATCGGCAGGGGGCGAACACCGGGGAGCTGTTTTTT. Translated: CASSLNRQGANTGELFF. The entire variable domain, with the rest obtained from reference TRBV7-3 and TRBJ2-2, is as follows: GAGVSQTPSNKVTEKGKYVELRCDPISGHTALYWYRQSLGQGPEFLIYFQGTGAADDSGLPNDRFFAVRPEGSVSTLKIQRTERGDSAVYLCASSLNRQGANTGELFFGEGSRLTVL.

The chain uses TRBV18 and TRBJ1-1; D is unresolved. The V gene's germline CDR1 is KGHSH and CDR2 LQKENI. Trimming shortened V by 6 bases and J by 1 base, and 15 bases separated the two germline ends. CDR3 length: 15 amino acids. CDR3 sequence reads: CASSATWAENTEAFF. The DNA for the CDR3 is TGTGCCAGCTCCGCGACTTGGGCAGAGAACACTGAAGCTTTCTTT. Full variable domain (rest looked up from reference TRBV18 and TRBJ1-1): NAGVMQNPRHLVRRRGQEARLRCSPMKGHSHVYWYRQLPEEGLKFMVYLQKENIIDESGMPKERFSAEFPKEGPSILRIQQVVRGDSAAYFCASSATWAENTEAFFGQGTRLTVV.